This paragraph reports one T cell receptor beta chain. The same CDR3 also results from other DNA sequences found in this sample. The assay was immunoSEQ multiplex PCR, and TCRdb's table has in-frame clones only and misses some. The sample yields around 65,000 clones, approximately 87% seen once. The data derive from a study of neoadjuvant anti-PD-1 for oral cavity cancer. V lost 4 bases, J lost 5 bases, and 1 base stayed unmatched. Looked up from germline, CDR1 is GTSNPN and CDR2 is SVGIG (reference sequence). This CDR3 is 11 amino acids long. Time point denoted: after neoadjuvant nivolumab, at surgical resection. Blood cells were analyzed directly, without culture or expansion.

The chain employs TRBV30 and TRBJ1-2; the match to TRBD1 covers 7 bases. The specimen was PBMCs, collected after nivolumab (anti-PD-1) treatment. The clonotype originates from a person between 35 and 79 years old with oral cavity squamous cell carcinoma. Here the CDR3 reads CAWTGGYGYTF. DNA of the CDR3: TGTGCCTGGACAGGGGGGTATGGCTACACCTTC.